This TCR beta chain was captured by sequencing in a study of radiation and T cells in renal cell carcinoma (TCRdb year 2020). About the full investigation: Samples came from a clinical trial, in which primary renal cell carcinomas received 15 Gy stereotactic body radiation therapy followed by nephrectomy 4 weeks later. In total, 50 to 55 samples underwent TCR beta sequencing: roughly 25 tumors plus 27 peripheral blood samples. Across all 50 or so samples, more than 4,000,000 unique CDR3 nucleotide sequences, encoding about 2,700,000 unique CDR3 amino acid sequences, were identified. Overall results and qualifications from the work: With a single-armed trial design, the study had no way to address how radiation dose or scheduling affects the TCR repertoire. Tracking of blood repertoire dynamics stopped at more than three weeks after treatment, with no follow-up past that point. Because pretreatment tumor biopsies were not available, the study could not determine whether clonotypes were already present within the tumor at baseline. In blood, the top tumor clonotypes increased between baseline and 2 weeks post-radiation and then shrank by 4 weeks, which suggests that tumor-resident clones expanded only transiently.

TCR beta libraries were generated from genomic DNA with the immunoSEQ kit, following the manufacturer's recommendations. To prepare libraries, a first multiplex PCR with proprietary primers was run, followed by a second PCR that added unique barcodes, and a bead cleanup was done after each round. A kit-provided positive control reaction and a negative control reaction were included in every sample batch. The final libraries underwent checking on an Agilent 4200 TapeStation D1000 ScreenTape, volumetric pooling, and quantification by qPCR. An Illumina NextSeq500 fitted with a MidOutput 150-cycle cartridge performed the sequencing, running 156 Read1 cycles and 15 Index1 cycles with the kit's custom primers. The pooled library was loaded at around 1.1 pM with approximately 18% PhiX control spiked in. In the authors' own workflow: The vendor-processed data were analyzed in R, and a clonotype was defined as all T cells that share the same CDR3 nucleotide sequence. In the clone abundance analyses, frequencies were normalized to the 10,000 most abundant clones in each sample. Public T cell clones, which averaged fewer than five per sample, were excluded before analysis. Tumor-enriched clonotypes and baseline blood-enriched clonotypes were defined as those with an abundance difference of at least 32-fold between compartments. A beta-binomial differential abundance model was used to identify clonotypes that were expanded or contracted between blood time points. Similarity between tumor and blood repertoires was quantified using the Baroni-Urbani and Buser coefficient, and groups were compared with two-tailed Wilcoxon tests in R. TCRdb retrieved this table from immuneACCESS and kept in-frame rearrangements only. Not all clones are present; in checked studies, unresolved V genes account for under half, and no reason is known for the remainder. The DNA was the basis for D and trimming; V, J and clone size are from that table. This sample has about 130,000 clones in its table, and over 75% of those were observed once. 5.8% of the sample rests with the top ten.

V is shortened by 1 base, J by 0 bases, and the region joining them spans 10 bases. Inclusive of the bounding cysteine and phenylalanine, the CDR3 is 16 residues long. This entry keeps only the CDR3 DNA: 48 bases, framed from base 1. CDR1 LNHDA and CDR2 SQIVND are derived from the germline V gene (reference sequence). Reading the label with the study, this specimen's time point is: blood 2 weeks post-SBRT. Sample treatment or condition, as interpreted from the label and publication: 15 Gy SBRT to primary tumor, nephrectomy 4 weeks later. To follow tumor-enriched clonotypes, peripheral blood was collected serially from radiation-treated patients at baseline and again at 2 weeks and 4 weeks after SBRT. Every patient had renal cell carcinoma of clear cell pathology. Genomic DNA for TCR sequencing was prepared using the QIAamp DNA Blood Mini Kit (Qiagen). Samples were included in the analyses only if all quality control checks were passed.

Notes on this clone: It lacks a known antigen. There are no base qualities to consult, and no much larger clone falls within one base.

The receptor's source is a man over 45 with renal cell carcinoma. Sequences were derived from blood, sampled from a patient whose treatment included radiotherapy and nephrectomy. The receptor chain draws on TRBV19 and TRBJ1-3; there is no confident call for the D gene. The encoded CDR3 is CASSIAGGYSGNTIYF. The DNA sequence is as follows: TGTGCCAGTAGTATAGCGGGCGGATACTCTGGAAACACCATATATTTT. This CDR3, with the reference TRBV19 and TRBJ1-3 proteins standing in past its ends, gives the full variable domain DGGITQSPKYLFRKEGQNVTLSCEQNLNHDAMYWYRQDPGQGLRLIYYSQIVNDFQKGDIAEGYSVSREKKESFPLTVTSAQKNPTAFYLCASSIAGGYSGNTIYFGEGSWLTVV.